This TCR beta chain was sequenced for a study of cytomegalovirus exposure and HLA in healthy donors. Study context: As released early, the data held 80 million to 90 million unique TCRs from HLA-typed donors. Broader study findings: The study designated fewer than 200 TCR beta chains cytomegalovirus-associated.

V was pared by 3 bases and J by 0 bases, with 9 bases between. The germline CDR1 and CDR2 sequences are MNHEY and SMNVEV (reference sequence). The CDR3 consists of 14 residues. As regards this clone: The antigen is undetermined.

Primers for the PCR totalled 60 Vbeta and 13 Jbeta. Only in-frame clones appear in the TCRdb table, and some are missing; sequencing was by immunoSEQ multiplex PCR. The profile shows about 160,000 clones, about 80% of them singletons. The V gene is TRBV27, the J gene TRBJ2-7; perhaps TRBD2 as D (5 bases). Sequencing was done on a sample of PBMCs. This receptor was identified in a female donor in good health and CMV-seronegative. The CDR3 protein is CASSLAGSSYEQYF. The CDR3 nucleotides read TGTGCCAGCAGTTTGGCGGGTAGCTCCTACGAGCAGTACTTC.